Listed below are T cell receptor beta chains from one sample, sequenced in a study of blood T cell repertoires in COVID-19. Measured with immunoSEQ multiplex PCR; TCRdb has only the in-frame clones, and not every one. The table shows about 95,000 clones, with about nine tenths occurring only once. The source material was peripheral blood. Every receptor here comes from a woman between 70 and 85 years old with acute or convalescent COVID-19. Each CDR3 is given with its conserved first and last residue. D genes are given only for firm matches. Part of the rows lack a size; the others show once, few, many or a class for expanded clones.

j_call	d_call	clone_size	v_call	cdr3_aa	cdr3_nt
TRBJ1-1	.	.	TRBV6-1	CASSGSRSRLNTEAFF	TGTGCCAGCAGTGGCTCCCGGTCCCGCTTGAACACTGAAGCTTTCTTT
TRBJ1-1	.	.	TRBV6-2/TRBV6-3	CASSRTASLLNTEAFF	TGTGCCAGCAGTCGGACAGCCAGCCTACTCAACACTGAAGCTTTCTTT
TRBJ1-1	TRBD1	.	TRBV6-5	CASSYLAGGNTEAFF	TGTGCCAGCAGTTACTTGGCAGGGGGGAACACTGAAGCTTTCTTT
TRBJ1-4	.	.	TRBV2	CASRPGEKLFF	TGTGCCAGCAGGCCGGGGGAAAAACTGTTTTTT
TRBJ1-1	.	.	TRBV28	CASSSPTTGPAGTEAFF	TGTGCCAGCAGTTCCCCCACTACAGGGCCGGCGGGTACTGAAGCTTTCTTT
TRBJ1-1	TRBD1	.	TRBV18	CASSPYGTANTEAFF	TGTGCCAGCTCACCTTACGGGACAGCGAACACTGAAGCTTTCTTT
TRBJ1-5	.	.	TRBV12-3/TRBV12-4	CASSLTSDQPQHF	TGTGCCAGCAGCCTTACAAGTGATCAGCCCCAGCATTTT
TRBJ1-5	.	.	TRBV3-1/TRBV3-2	CASSTHGHQPQHF	TGTGCCAGCAGCACACATGGTCATCAGCCCCAGCATTTT
TRBJ1-1	TRBD1	few	TRBV30	CAWKTDRVMNTEAFF	TGTGCCTGGAAAACAGACAGGGTGATGAACACTGAAGCTTTCTTT
TRBJ2-2	.	few	TRBV29-1	CSARGVGELFF	TGCAGCGCCCGAGGAGTAGGGGAGCTGTTTTTT
TRBJ2-1	.	.	TRBV30	CAWSGPGLHQFF	TGTGCCTGGAGCGGACCGGGACTTCACCAGTTCTTC
TRBJ1-4	.	.	TRBV18	CASSPSGNEKLFF	TGTGCCAGCTCACCATCCGGGAATGAAAAACTGTTTTTT
TRBJ2-7	TRBD2	.	TRBV7-9	CASSQPAGGGYEQYF	TGTGCCAGCAGCCAACCAGCGGGAGGTGGCTACGAGCAGTACTTC
TRBJ1-5	.	few	TRBV28	CASSFLWTASNQPQHF	TGTGCCAGCAGTTTCCTCTGGACAGCTAGCAATCAGCCCCAGCATTTT
TRBJ2-7	TRBD1	once	TRBV7-2	CASSDVGQGSEQYF	TGTGCCAGCAGCGACGTAGGACAGGGGAGCGAGCAGTACTTC
TRBJ2-3	TRBD2	.	TRBV19	CATGPGDYADTQYF	TGTGCCACTGGCCCCGGGGACTACGCAGATACGCAGTATTTT
TRBJ2-2	TRBD2	once	TRBV5-1	CASSSFAGLAAGELFF	TGCGCCAGCAGCTCCTTTGCGGGACTAGCCGCCGGGGAGCTGTTTTTT
TRBJ1-5	.	.	TRBV18	CASSPATGLNQPQHF	TGTGCCAGCTCACCTGCGACAGGCTTGAATCAGCCCCAGCATTTT
TRBJ1-4	TRBD1	.	TRBV19	CASKTGDYNEKLFF	TGTGCCAGCAAAACAGGGGATTACAATGAAAAACTGTTTTTT
TRBJ2-3	TRBD1	.	TRBV3-1/TRBV3-2	CASSQGPGTGNSTDTQYF	TGTGCCAGCAGCCAAGGGCCAGGGACAGGGAATTCCACAGATACGCAGTATTTT
TRBJ1-4	.	.	TRBV11-2	CASSPSPGGGEKLFF	TGTGCCAGCAGCCCGTCCCCGGGGGGGGGTGAAAAACTGTTTTTT
TRBJ2-1	TRBD1	.	TRBV5-4	CASSEQGQGNEQFF	TGTGCCAGCAGCGAACAGGGACAGGGGAATGAGCAGTTCTTC
TRBJ1-2	.	.	TRBV5-1	CASSLAGDYGYTF	TGCGCCAGCAGCTTGGCGGGTGACTATGGCTACACCTTC
TRBJ1-6	TRBD1	.	TRBV9	CASSDSDRGLWNSPLHF	TGTGCCAGCAGCGACTCTGACAGGGGGCTTTGGAATTCACCCCTCCACTTT
TRBJ1-6	.	.	TRBV24-1	CATKTALVNSPLHF	TGTGCCACCAAAACAGCCCTGGTAAATTCACCCCTCCACTTT
TRBJ2-2	.	.	TRBV18	CASSQISANTGELFF	TGTGCCAGCTCCCAAATCAGCGCGAACACCGGGGAGCTGTTTTTT
TRBJ1-1	.	.	TRBV19	CASTQARGLWTEAFF	TGTGCCAGTACCCAAGCGCGGGGGTTGTGGACTGAAGCTTTCTTT
TRBJ1-2	.	.	TRBV3-1/TRBV3-2	CASSRLQGSSYGYTF	TGTGCCAGCAGCCGCTTGCAGGGATCCAGCTATGGCTACACCTTC
TRBJ1-2	.	.	TRBV3-1/TRBV3-2	CASSQDRLRTALNGYTF	TGTGCCAGCAGCCAAGATAGGTTGAGGACAGCACTAAATGGCTACACCTTC
TRBJ1-5	TRBD1	.	TRBV19	CASSIGQGARTGNQPQHF	TGTGCCAGTAGTATAGGTCAGGGGGCGCGAACGGGCAATCAGCCCCAGCATTTT
TRBJ2-1	.	.	TRBV28	CASSLLAEDYNEQFF	TGTGCCAGCAGTTTATTAGCGGAGGACTACAATGAGCAGTTCTTC
TRBJ1-2	.	.	TRBV5-1	CASSSDYGTAGVGYTF	TGCGCCAGCAGCTCGGATTACGGGACGGCGGGGGTCGGCTACACCTTC